These 26 T cell receptor beta chains were all obtained from the same sample, sequenced in a study of blood T cell repertoires in COVID-19. Profiled with immunoSEQ multiplex PCR; TCRdb holds only in-frame clones, not every one. The data contain around 350,000 clones, roughly 86% of them singletons. The sample consisted of peripheral blood. These receptors were collected from a human donor in a cohort sampled during active COVID-19.

The chain carries TRBV28 and TRBJ1-1; 8 nucleotides match TRBD1. Trimming took 6 bases from V and 0 from J; bases not matched to a gene: 6. The CDR3 sequence is 15 residues long. The V gene's germline CDR1 is MDHEN and CDR2 SYDVKM. The CDR3 DNA is TGTGCCAGCAGCCCCAGGGGGCCCATGAACACTGAAGCTTTCTTT. Amino acids: CASSPRGPMNTEAFF.

V is TRBV11-3 and J is TRBJ2-1, with a weak D call TRBD2 (6 bases). The CDR3 is 12 amino acids. Looked up from germline, CDR1 is SGHNT and CDR2 is YENEEA. Between the trimmed V and J ends, which lost 3 bases and 9 bases, there was a span of 9 bases. CDR3 DNA sequence: TGTGCCAGCAGCTTTAGGGGAGGTGAGCAGTTCTTC. Residues: CASSFRGGEQFF.

CDR3 nucleotide sequence: TGTGCCAGCAGCCCTAGCCCTCTAAAGACCCAGTACTTC. Protein sequence: CASSPSPLKTQYF. The gene calls are TRBV7-3 and TRBJ2-5; tentatively, D is TRBD2 (5 bases). With 5 bases removed from V and 6 bases from J, the gap between germline ends came to 13 bases. The CDR3 is 13 residues long. Germline values: CDR1 SGHTA, CDR2 FQGTGA.

The V call is TRBV2, the J call TRBJ2-7, with TRBD2 as a possible D gene (5 bases). The CDR3 runs 15 residues. Germline values: CDR1 SNHLY, CDR2 FYNNEI. V was pared by 3 bases and J by 0 bases, with 12 bases between. The CDR3 here is CASSDRTGSSYEQYF. CDR3 bases: TGTGCCAGCAGTGATCGGACGGGGAGCTCCTACGAGCAGTACTTC.

DNA for the CDR3: TGTGCCTGGAGTGTTGGGAGCTCAGCGGGCTACACCTTC. Protein: CAWSVGSSAGYTF. The V call is TRBV30, the J call TRBJ1-2; no clear D gene. CDR3 length: 13 residues. The V gene lost 0 bases and the J gene lost 8 bases, with 13 bases spanning the gap. Germline assignment: CDR1 GTSNPN and CDR2 SVGIG (reference sequence).

The V gene is TRBV20-1, the J gene TRBJ2-2, with 11 bases that match TRBD2. The CDR3 loop spans 17 amino acids. The V gene's germline CDR1 is DFQATT and CDR2 SNEGSKA (reference sequence). J gave up 2 bases and V 3 bases, and 8 bases lay outside the gene matches. CDR3 loop: CSASASGRYRNTGELFF. The DNA for the CDR3 is TGCAGTGCTAGTGCTAGCGGGAGGTATCGTAACACCGGGGAGCTGTTTTTT.

This clone was counted between two and nine times. The V and J genes are TRBV15 and TRBJ2-7, with D tentatively TRBD1 (6 bases). Germline V gene sequence: CDR1 LNHNV, CDR2 YYDKDF (reference sequence). Trimming left V 2 bases short and J 2 bases short, with 13 bases between. This CDR3 is built from 15 residues. The CDR3 protein is CATSRTGKGPYEQYF. The DNA for the CDR3 is TGTGCCACCAGCAGAACAGGGAAGGGACCCTACGAGCAGTACTTC.

V is TRBV29-1 and J is TRBJ2-7; TRBD2 might be the D (5 bases). The length of the CDR3 is 15 residues. CDR1 is SQVTM and CDR2 is ANQGSEA in the germline V gene. Trimming cost V 1 base and J 1 base, with 14 bases left between them. The CDR3 DNA reads TGCAGCGTTGAAGCCCGAGGTGAGGGATCCTACGAGCAGTACTTC. Translated: CSVEARGEGSYEQYF.

The chain links TRBV9 to TRBJ2-7; 10 bases are a match to TRBD2. Germline V gives CDR1 SGDLS, CDR2 YYNGEE. CDR3 size: 18 residues. The junction had 11 bases not matched to a gene; V was cut back by 0 bases and J by 2 bases. The CDR3 DNA sequence: TGTGCCAGCAGCGTAGGAATTACTAGCGGGGAATTGACCTACGAGCAGTACTTC. This gives the protein CASSVGITSGELTYEQYF.

This clone was seen only once. An end of the junction differs from the germline gene, which may be a read error. This rearrangement joins TRBV7-3 to TRBJ2-6; 7 bases line up with TRBD1. The CDR3 totals 15 residues. The germline V gene has CDR1 SGHTA and CDR2 FQGTGA. CDR3 bases: TGTGCCAGCAGCGTTGACAGGGTAGGGGACAACGTCCTGACTTTC. This translates into CASSVDRVGDNVLTF.

CDR3 nucleotide sequence: TGTGCCACCAGCAGGGGGGGGGAGGCAACCGGGGAGCTGTTTTTT. It is translated as CATSRGGEATGELFF. The rearrangement joins TRBV15 to TRBJ2-2; 7 bases are a match to TRBD2. With V trimmed by 3 bases and J by 5 bases, 6 bases remained unmatched. Germline CDR1 LNHNV, CDR2 YYDKDF (reference sequence). The CDR3 contains 15 residues.

The chain couples TRBV19 to TRBJ2-3; D possibly corresponds to TRBD1 (5 bases). The length of the CDR3 is 13 residues. Trimming cost V 11 bases and J 3 bases, with 15 bases left between them. Germline loops: CDR1 LNHDA, CDR2 SQIVND (reference sequence). The CDR3 sequence: CAATPKGTDTQYF. The CDR3 coding sequence is TGTGCCGCGACACCTAAGGGGACAGATACGCAGTATTTT.

The chain is built from TRBV5-6 and TRBJ2-7; tentative D call: TRBD1 (6 bases). Germline CDR1 is SGHDT and CDR2 is YYEEEE. Trimming removed 4 bases at V and 3 bases at J, with 23 bases between. The CDR3 covers 17 residues. CDR3 DNA: TGTGCCAGCAGCGACCCCAAGGGACAAGAGTATGACTACGAGCAGTACTTC. Encoded protein: CASSDPKGQEYDYEQYF.

This chain links TRBV5-1 with TRBJ1-1; D possibly corresponds to TRBD1 (5 bases). CDR1 is SGHRS, CDR2 YFSETQ, per germline. Trimming took off 0 bases at V and 5 bases at J, with 11 bases between the two ends. The CDR3 has 14 residues. The chain's CDR3 is CASSLGLSGTEAFF. The CDR3 coding sequence is TGCGCCAGCAGCTTGGGCTTGTCAGGGACTGAAGCTTTCTTT.

The rearrangement uses TRBV5-1 and TRBJ2-5, with TRBD2 as a possible D gene (6 bases). V was clipped by 0 bases and J by 5 bases, with 14 bases between them. CDR3 length: 15 amino acids. The germline V gene encodes CDR1 SGHRS and CDR2 YFSETQ. CDR3 DNA: TGCGCCAGCAGCTTGGTGGGACTCGGGTCGGAGACCCAGTACTTC. This sequence encodes CASSLVGLGSETQYF.

The chain carries TRBV4-2 and TRBJ2-7, with 7 bases fitting TRBD1. The germline V gene encodes CDR1 LGHNA and CDR2 YNFKEQ. The CDR3 length is 13 residues. Trimming took 6 bases from V and 12 from J; bases not matched to a gene: 14. The CDR3 region has the DNA TGTGCCAGCAGAGGATCTCAAGGGACAGAATGGTACTTC. This encodes CASRGSQGTEWYF.

The V gene is TRBV10-2, the J gene TRBJ2-7; D ambiguous. The length of the CDR3 is 15 residues. CDR1 and CDR2 from the germline V gene are WSHSY and SAAADI. The ends were cut back, 3 bases at V and 3 bases at J, with 15 bases in the middle. CDR3 nucleotide sequence: TGCGCCAGCAGTGATGGCGCAGGCTTGTTCTACGAGCAGTACTTC. Protein product: CASSDGAGLFYEQYF.

The chain combines TRBV11-2 with TRBJ2-2; the D gene is possibly TRBD2 (6 bases). V lost 5 bases, J lost 5 bases, and 18 bases lay in between. Germline V CDR1 and CDR2: SGHAT, FQNNGV. This CDR3 is built from 16 residues. CDR3 sequence (DNA): TGTGCCAGCAGCCTATTGGGGGGTGGTCAGACCGGGGAGCTGTTTTTT. This codes for CASSLLGGGQTGELFF.

This chain uses TRBV7-9 with TRBJ2-1; D is ambiguous. Between the trimmed V and J ends, which lost 5 bases and 2 bases, there was a span of 16 bases. The V gene's germline CDR1 is SEHNR and CDR2 FQNEAQ (reference sequence). The length of the CDR3 is 16 residues. The CDR3 region has the DNA TGTGCCAGCAGCCTCAGTGGAGCCAGTACCTACAATGAGCAGTTCTTC. Encoded protein: CASSLSGASTYNEQFF.

The gene calls are TRBV29-1 and TRBJ2-7, with D perhaps matching TRBD2 (5 bases). The CDR3 consists of 11 residues. The ends were cut back, 7 bases at V and 0 bases at J, with 7 bases in the middle. The germline CDR1 and CDR2 sequences are SQVTM and ANQGSEA. The CDR3 protein is CSGRNSYEQYF. DNA of the CDR3: TGCAGCGGGAGGAACTCCTACGAGCAGTACTTC.

The chain uses TRBV3-1 (or the pseudogene TRBV3-2) and TRBJ2-1; TRBD2 matches 11 bases. Germline V gene data show CDR1 as LGHDT and CDR2 as YNNKEL (reference sequence). CDR3 length equals 18 residues. V gave up 6 bases and J gave up 8 bases; unmatched junction bases: 18. CDR3 loop: CASRLLYNSGGVPDEQFF. The CDR3 nucleotides are TGTGCCAGCAGACTGTTGTATAATAGCGGGGGGGTTCCCGATGAGCAGTTCTTC.

The V and J genes are TRBV7-9 and TRBJ2-1; the match to TRBD1 covers 8 bases. The germline V gene encodes CDR1 SEHNR and CDR2 FQNEAQ (reference sequence). With 5 bases clipped from V and 7 bases from J, the junction kept 16 bases outside the gene matches. The CDR3 is 17 residues long. The CDR3 bases are TGTGCCAGCAGCCCCAGGGGGCAGGGTAGGGTACTGAATGAGCAGTTCTTC. Residues: CASSPRGQGRVLNEQFF.

The chain links TRBV5-1 to TRBJ1-1; D is perhaps TRBD1 (6 bases). The CDR3 totals 14 residues. In germline, CDR1 is SGHRS, CDR2 YFSETQ. Trimming removed 2 bases from V and 0 bases from J, with 8 bases in between. In DNA form, the CDR3 reads TGCGCCAGCAGCTTCAGGGGTTTGAACACTGAAGCTTTCTTT. It specifies CASSFRGLNTEAFF. The full variable domain, rest sourced from reference TRBV5-1 and TRBJ1-1, is KAGVTQTPRYLIKTRGQQVTLSCSPISGHRSVSWYQQTPGQGLQFLFEYFSETQRNKGNFPGRFSGRQFSNSRSEMNVSTLELGDSALYLCASSFRGLNTEAFFGQGTRLTVV.

This clone was seen once. The genes are TRBV5-4 and TRBJ1-1, with D hard to call. Trimming took 0 bases from V and 4 from J, leaving 7 bases between them. The germline gives CDR1 SGHNT, CDR2 YYREEE (reference sequence). CDR3 length: 13 amino acids. The CDR3, as DNA: TGTGCCAGCAGCTTGGAGGGAGGCACTGAAGCTTTCTTT. Its translation: CASSLEGGTEAFF.

V and J are TRBV19 and TRBJ1-2; TRBD1 agrees at 7 bases. Trimming took 9 bases from V and 7 from J; bases not matched to a gene: 5. Per the germline V gene, CDR1 is LNHDA and CDR2 is SQIVND (reference sequence). The CDR3 totals 11 residues. The CDR3 here is CASRGSSGYTF. CDR3 coding DNA: TGTGCCAGCAGGGGGTCGTCTGGCTACACCTTC.

This clone was counted once. V gene TRBV5-5 combines with J gene TRBJ1-6; D is perhaps TRBD1 (6 bases). This CDR3 region has 17 residues. V lost 0 bases to trimming and J lost 4 bases, with 14 bases between them. The germline gives CDR1 SGHKS, CDR2 YYEKEE (reference sequence). Here the CDR3 reads CASSLESRGEYNSPLHF. CDR3 DNA sequence: TGTGCCAGCAGCTTGGAGTCCAGGGGCGAGTATAATTCACCCCTCCACTTT. The whole variable domain, remainder taken from reference TRBV5-5 and TRBJ1-6, is DAGVTQSPTHLIKTRGQQVTLRCSPISGHKSVSWYQQVLGQGPQFIFQYYEKEERGRGNFPDRFSARQFPNYSSELNVNALLLGDSALYLCASSLESRGEYNSPLHFGNGTRLTVT.